This T cell receptor beta chain was identified in a study of CD8+CD57+ T cells in acquired aplastic anemia. About the research overall: Sorted CD4+ and CD8+ cells yielded DNA averaging around 3.2 ug. Among healthy donors, CD4+ cells averaged roughly 9.9 million reads.

The CDR3 is 11 amino acids. The germline gives CDR1 DFQATT, CDR2 SNEGSKA (reference sequence). Trimming removed 5 bases from V and 6 bases from J, with 10 bases in between. Genomic DNA templated the TCR beta VDJ and CDR3 profiling. A single record per CDR3 protein comes from TCRdb applying MiXCR to the reads. The sample contains about 190,000 distinct CDR3 sequences, around half of which appear only once. With respect to this clonotype: Its antigen is not identified.

Study-wide results and limits: Patients had approximately 29 CD8+ CDR3 sequences in common with controls (the shared set).

This receptor was taken from a human donor in good health, serving as a control. This chain joins TRBV20-1 and TRBJ1-2; D is unresolved. The source material was sorted CD4+, CD8+, or CD8+CD57+ T cells (not recorded which) from PBMCs. The CDR3 region is CSASRRDGYTF. In nucleotides, the CDR3 is TGCAGTGCTTCCCGGAGGGATGGCTACACCTTC.